This TCR beta chain was found in a study of cytomegalovirus exposure and HLA in healthy donors. Whole-study findings and limits: Previous analysis showed most TCR beta V segments were productive about 90% or about 30% of the time. One variant, a missense change in DCLRE1C, was linked in a later analysis to TCR beta V- and J-gene trimming.

A multiplex PCR was run with 60 Vbeta primers and 13 Jbeta primers. Sequencing used immunoSEQ multiplex PCR; TCRdb keeps in-frame clones, though not all of them. Its table lists tens of thousands of clones. Regarding this clone: Its antigen is not known.

Trimming pared 11 bases from V and 4 bases from J, leaving 12 bases between. From germline, CDR1 is SEHNR and CDR2 FQNEAQ (reference sequence). There are 12 residues in the CDR3. The rearrangement links TRBV7-9 to TRBJ1-5; D gene unclear. The sample comprised PBMCs. This TCR derives from a woman between 35 and 50 years old in good health and CMV-seropositive. The DNA for the CDR3 is TGTGCCGCGGGTCAGAATAATCAGCCCCAGCATTTT. Its protein is CAAGQNNQPQHF.